The rows below give T cell receptor beta chains drawn from one sample of a study of cytomegalovirus exposure and HLA in healthy donors. Sequenced by immunoSEQ multiplex PCR; TCRdb stores in-frame clones only, minus some. This sample yields roughly 150,000 clones, of which roughly nine tenths are seen a single time; under 0.8% belongs to the top ten. Sequences were obtained from PBMCs. These receptors were obtained from a man between 18 and 29 years old in good health and CMV-seronegative. Each CDR3 is given with its conserved first and last residue. Fields, in order: clone size, V gene, D gene, J gene, CDR3 DNA, CDR3 protein. D genes are given only for firm matches. Only some rows state a clone size, as once, few, many or a class for expanded clones.

>-|TRBV19|TRBD1|TRBJ2-7
TGTGCCAGTAGTAAAGGGACAGGGAGAAGTCTGTACGAGCAGTACTTC
CASSKGTGRSLYEQYF
>-|TRBV7-9|TRBD1|TRBJ2-3
TGTGCCAGCAGACAAGACAGGGTTTTATGGACAGATACGCAGTATTTT
CASRQDRVLWTDTQYF
>once|TRBV7-6|TRBD1|TRBJ2-2
TGTGCCAGCAGCTTACCACAGGGGGCTGGGGGGGAGCTGTTTTTT
CASSLPQGAGGELFF
>-|TRBV30|-|TRBJ2-5
TGTGCCTGGAGTGACGGGGAGACCCAGTACTTC
CAWSDGETQYF
>-|TRBV2|TRBD1|TRBJ2-7
TGTGCCAGCATCAGGGACAGGGGATACGAGCAGTACTTC
CASIRDRGYEQYF
>-|TRBV6-5|-|TRBJ2-2
TGTGCCAGCAGTTACGCCCGCAGGGCTTCCGGGGAGCTGTTTTTT
CASSYARRASGELFF
>once|TRBV11-2|TRBD2|TRBJ2-5
TGTGCCAGCAGCTTAGGAATAGCGGGGGGGCCGGGAGAGACCCAGTACTTC
CASSLGIAGGPGETQYF
>-|TRBV7-6|-|TRBJ2-1
TGTGCCAGCAGCTTAGCGGGTAGCGCCTCTTCCTACAATGAGCAGTTCTTC
CASSLAGSASSYNEQFF
>-|TRBV19|TRBD1|TRBJ1-5
TGTGCCAGTACTATCAGGACAGGGTCCTTTCATGAGCCCCAGCATTTT
CASTIRTGSFHEPQHF
>-|TRBV5-5|-|TRBJ1-1
TGTGCCAGCAGCTTGGGGCAGGTTGGGCCTTTCTTT
CASSLGQVGPFF
>-|TRBV10-3|-|TRBJ1-2
TGTGCCATCAAGGGACTTACAGTTCCGTATGGCTACACCTTC
CAIKGLTVPYGYTF
>-|TRBV27|-|TRBJ1-4
TGTGCCAGCAGTTCTGGGACAAATGAAAAACTGTTTTTT
CASSSGTNEKLFF
>-|TRBV10-3|TRBD1|TRBJ1-1
TGTGCCATCAGTGAGAGAATGGACAGGGTTCGACAGGCTTTCTTT
CAISERMDRVRQAFF
>-|TRBV9|-|TRBJ2-3
TGTGCCAGCAGCGTAGCTCCGGGGAAGGCAGATACGCAGTATTTT
CASSVAPGKADTQYF
>-|TRBV7-8|TRBD2|TRBJ2-3
TGTGCCAGCAGCGCGCTAGCGGCGACAGATACGCAGTATTTT
CASSALAATDTQYF
>-|TRBV4-3|TRBD2|TRBJ2-5
TGCGCCAGCAGCCAAGATCGGCGGGTTCCGGGACTAGCGGGAGTAGTGGAGACCCAGTACTTC
CASSQDRRVPGLAGVVETQYF
>-|TRBV30|TRBD1|TRBJ1-1
TGTGCCTGGAGTGGACAGGGCGATTCTGAAGCTTTCTTT
CAWSGQGDSEAFF
>-|TRBV5-1|-|TRBJ2-6
TGCGCCAGCAGCCCCGCGGGACGGAGCTCTGGGGCCAACGTCCTGACTTTC
CASSPAGRSSGANVLTF
>-|TRBV5-1|TRBD2|TRBJ2-7
TGCGCCAGCAGCCCGGGACTAGCTTACACCTACGAGCAGTACTTC
CASSPGLAYTYEQYF
>-|TRBV30|-|TRBJ2-4
TGTGCCTGGGAGAGGGCCAAAAACATTCAGTACTTC
CAWERAKNIQYF
>-|TRBV29-1|-|TRBJ2-3
TGCAGCGCTAACACAGGGATCACAGATACGCAGTATTTT
CSANTGITDTQYF
>-|TRBV6-6|-|TRBJ1-2
TGTGCCAGCACCGGACAGTATGGCTACACCTTC
CASTGQYGYTF
>once|TRBV6-6|TRBD2|TRBJ2-5
TGTGCCAGCAGTTACGGGGCTAGCGGAGAGACCCAGTACTTC
CASSYGASGETQYF
>-|TRBV7-9|-|TRBJ1-2
TGTGCCAGCAGCTTAGAGGCAGGGCATGGCTACACCTTC
CASSLEAGHGYTF
>-|TRBV5-1|TRBD2|TRBJ2-3
TGCGCCAGCAGTTATGAGGCTAGCGGGGGGGCAGATACGCAGTATTTT
CASSYEASGGADTQYF
>-|TRBV5-4|TRBD1|TRBJ1-4
TGTGCCAGCAGCCGGACAGGGGAAGTTGAAAAACTGTTTTTT
CASSRTGEVEKLFF
>-|TRBV6-5|-|TRBJ2-7
TGTGCCAGCACCCCTATGGGGGCTTACGAGCAGTACTTC
CASTPMGAYEQYF
>-|TRBV15|TRBD2|TRBJ2-1
TGTGCCACCAGCAGATCCATAACTAGCGGGAGCAACAATGAGCAGTTCTTC
CATSRSITSGSNNEQFF
>-|TRBV7-6|-|TRBJ2-7
TGTGCCAGCAGCTCTAGTAGGGGTAGGTCCTACGAGCAGTACTTC
CASSSSRGRSYEQYF
>-|TRBV30|-|TRBJ2-1
TGTGCCTGGAGTCTACGGGACTTTACCTCCTACAATGAGCAGTTCTTC
CAWSLRDFTSYNEQFF
>-|TRBV9|-|TRBJ1-1
TGTGCCAGCAGCGTACAGGGTCATACTGAAGCTTTCTTT
CASSVQGHTEAFF
>few|TRBV30|-|TRBJ1-2
TGTGCCTGGAGTGTGGCCGGGTGGGATGGCTACACCTTC
CAWSVAGWDGYTF
>-|TRBV9|-|TRBJ2-1
TGTGCCAGCAGCCCCGGGCAGCGGGCCAGGATCCACAATGAGCAGTTCTTC
CASSPGQRARIHNEQFF
>-|TRBV28|TRBD1|TRBJ1-5
TGTGCCAGCAGCAATGCCCCGACAGGGGTTAGCAATCAGCCCCAGCATTTT
CASSNAPTGVSNQPQHF
>-|TRBV10-2|-|TRBJ2-7
TGCGCCAGCAGCGCCGGGATCTACGAGCAGTACTTC
CASSAGIYEQYF
>once|TRBV5-1|-|TRBJ1-1
TGCGCCAGCAGCTTGGGACGCCCGGGCACTGAAGCTTTCTTT
CASSLGRPGTEAFF
>-|TRBV5-4|TRBD2|TRBJ2-1
TGTGCCAGCAGCGACCCCGGGGGGGGAGCGGGGAGAAACAATGAGCAGTTCTTC
CASSDPGGGAGRNNEQFF
>once|TRBV9|-|TRBJ2-2
TGTGCCAGCAGCGTAGGAGGGTCGAACACCGGGGAGCTGTTTTTT
CASSVGGSNTGELFF
>-|TRBV27|TRBD1|TRBJ1-6
TGTGCCAGCAGTTTGGAGGGGGCAGGTTCACCCCTCCACTTT
CASSLEGAGSPLHF
>-|TRBV5-6|TRBD1|TRBJ2-5
TGTGCCAGCAGCTTCGGGACAGCCGCCGCAGAGACCCAGTACTTC
CASSFGTAAAETQYF
>-|TRBV9|-|TRBJ1-5
TGTGCCAGCAGCGCATCCGGGAGGCGCAATCAGCCCCAGCATTTT
CASSASGRRNQPQHF
>-|TRBV7-2|-|TRBJ2-1
TGTGCCAGCAGCTTCAATGTCCCCTACAATGAGCAGTTCTTC
CASSFNVPYNEQFF
>-|TRBV7-8|TRBD2|TRBJ2-3
TGTGCCAGCAGCTTACTCGGGGGGGGACCCACAGATACGCAGTATTTT
CASSLLGGGPTDTQYF
>-|TRBV9|TRBD1|TRBJ2-7
TGTGCCAGCAGCGTGGACAGGATTCCCTACGAGCAGTACTTC
CASSVDRIPYEQYF
>-|TRBV18|-|TRBJ1-1
TGTGCCAGCTCACCCCAGACAGGAAACACTGAAGCTTTCTTT
CASSPQTGNTEAFF